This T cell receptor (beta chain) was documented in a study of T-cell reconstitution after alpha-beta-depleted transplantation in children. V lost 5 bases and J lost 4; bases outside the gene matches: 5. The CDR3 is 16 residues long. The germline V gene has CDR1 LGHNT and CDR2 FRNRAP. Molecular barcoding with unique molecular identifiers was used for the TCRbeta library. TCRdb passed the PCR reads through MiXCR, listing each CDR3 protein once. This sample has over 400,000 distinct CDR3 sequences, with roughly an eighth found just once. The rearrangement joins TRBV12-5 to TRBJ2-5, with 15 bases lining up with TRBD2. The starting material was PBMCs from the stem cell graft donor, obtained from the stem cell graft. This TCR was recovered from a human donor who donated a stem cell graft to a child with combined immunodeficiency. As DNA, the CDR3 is TGTGCTAGTGGTAAACCGGGACTAGCGGGAGGAGAGACCCAGTACTTC. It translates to CASGKPGLAGGETQYF.